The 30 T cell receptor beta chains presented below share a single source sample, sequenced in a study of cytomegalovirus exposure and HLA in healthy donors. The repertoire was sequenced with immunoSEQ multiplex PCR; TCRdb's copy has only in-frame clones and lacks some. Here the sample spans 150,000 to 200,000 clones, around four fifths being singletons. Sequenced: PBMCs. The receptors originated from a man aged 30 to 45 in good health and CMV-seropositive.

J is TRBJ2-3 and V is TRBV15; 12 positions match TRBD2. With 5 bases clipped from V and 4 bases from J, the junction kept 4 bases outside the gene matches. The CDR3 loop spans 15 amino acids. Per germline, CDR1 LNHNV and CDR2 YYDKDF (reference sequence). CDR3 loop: CATSLASGGADTQYF. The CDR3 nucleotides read TGTGCCACCAGCCTGGCTAGCGGGGGGGCAGATACGCAGTATTTT.

The CDR3, as DNA: TGCAGCGTTGGGGCATTCACTGAAGCTTTCTTT. It is translated as CSVGAFTEAFF. V is TRBV29-1 and J is TRBJ1-1; D not resolved. Germline V CDR1 and CDR2: SQVTM, ANQGSEA. The CDR3 runs to 11 residues. Trimming pared 4 bases from V and 4 bases from J, leaving 7 bases between.

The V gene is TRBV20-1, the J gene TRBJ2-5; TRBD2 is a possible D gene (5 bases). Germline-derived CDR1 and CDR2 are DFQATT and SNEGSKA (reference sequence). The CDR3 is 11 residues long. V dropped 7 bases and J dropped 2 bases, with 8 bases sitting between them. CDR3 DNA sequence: TGCAGTGGGACGGGGCAAGAGACCCAGTACTTC. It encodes CSGTGQETQYF.

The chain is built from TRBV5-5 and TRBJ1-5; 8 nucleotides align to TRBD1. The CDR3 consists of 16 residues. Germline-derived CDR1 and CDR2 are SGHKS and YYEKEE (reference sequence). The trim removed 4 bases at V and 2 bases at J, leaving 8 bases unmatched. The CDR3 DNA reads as TGTGCCAGCAGCGCCGCAGGGGGCATGGGCAATCAGCCCCAGCATTTT. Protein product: CASSAAGGMGNQPQHF.

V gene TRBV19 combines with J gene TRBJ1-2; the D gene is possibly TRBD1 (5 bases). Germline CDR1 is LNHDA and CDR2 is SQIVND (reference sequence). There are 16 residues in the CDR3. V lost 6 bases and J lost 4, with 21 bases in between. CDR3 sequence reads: CASSVWDSVDFYGYTF. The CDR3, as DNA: TGTGCCAGTAGCGTATGGGACTCCGTCGATTTCTATGGCTACACCTTC.

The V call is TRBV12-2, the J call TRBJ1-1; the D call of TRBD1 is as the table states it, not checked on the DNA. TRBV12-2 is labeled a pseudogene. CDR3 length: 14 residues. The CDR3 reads CASRPGGSGTEAFF. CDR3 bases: TGTGCAAGTCGCCCAGGGGGGTCGGGCACTGAAGCTTTCTTT.

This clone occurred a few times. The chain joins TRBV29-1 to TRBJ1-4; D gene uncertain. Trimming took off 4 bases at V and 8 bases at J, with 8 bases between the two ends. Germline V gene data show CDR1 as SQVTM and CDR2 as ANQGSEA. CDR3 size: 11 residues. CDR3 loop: CSVALGEKLFF. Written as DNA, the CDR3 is TGCAGCGTTGCCCTCGGGGAAAAACTGTTTTTT.

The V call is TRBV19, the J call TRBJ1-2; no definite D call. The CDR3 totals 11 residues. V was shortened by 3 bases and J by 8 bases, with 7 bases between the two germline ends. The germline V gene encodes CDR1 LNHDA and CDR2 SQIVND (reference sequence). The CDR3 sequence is CASSIPLGYTF. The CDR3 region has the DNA TGTGCCAGTAGTATCCCTTTGGGCTACACCTTC.

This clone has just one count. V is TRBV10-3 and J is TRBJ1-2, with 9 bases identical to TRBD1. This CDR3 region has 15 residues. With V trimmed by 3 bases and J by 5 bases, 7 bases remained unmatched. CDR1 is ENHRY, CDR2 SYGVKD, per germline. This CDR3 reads CAISDGGQGDYGYTF. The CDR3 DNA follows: TGTGCCATCAGTGATGGGGGACAGGGAGATTATGGCTACACCTTC.

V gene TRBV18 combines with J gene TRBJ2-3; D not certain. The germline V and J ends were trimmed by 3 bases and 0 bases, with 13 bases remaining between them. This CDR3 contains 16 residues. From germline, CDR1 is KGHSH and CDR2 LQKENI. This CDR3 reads CASSPLAIASTDTQYF. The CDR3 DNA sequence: TGTGCCAGCTCACCCCTGGCAATCGCTAGCACAGATACGCAGTATTTT.

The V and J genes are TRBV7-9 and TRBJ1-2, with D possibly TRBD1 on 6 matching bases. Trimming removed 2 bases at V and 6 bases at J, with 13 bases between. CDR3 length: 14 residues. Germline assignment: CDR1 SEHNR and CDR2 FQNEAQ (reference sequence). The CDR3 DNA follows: TGTGCCAGCAGCTTATCAGGGGAAGGTGATGGCTACACCTTC. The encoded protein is CASSLSGEGDGYTF. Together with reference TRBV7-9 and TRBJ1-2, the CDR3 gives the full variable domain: DTGVSQNPRHKITKRGQNVTFRCDPISEHNRLYWYRQTLGQGPEFLTYFQNEAQLEKSRLLSDRFSAERPKGSFSTLEIQRTEQGDSAMYLCASSLSGEGDGYTFGSGTRLTVV.

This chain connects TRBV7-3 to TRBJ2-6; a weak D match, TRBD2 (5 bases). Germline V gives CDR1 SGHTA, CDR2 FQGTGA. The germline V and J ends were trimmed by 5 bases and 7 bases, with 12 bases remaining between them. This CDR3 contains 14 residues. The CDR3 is CASSPEPGANVLTF. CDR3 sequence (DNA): TGTGCCAGCAGCCCTGAACCGGGAGCCAACGTCCTGACTTTC.

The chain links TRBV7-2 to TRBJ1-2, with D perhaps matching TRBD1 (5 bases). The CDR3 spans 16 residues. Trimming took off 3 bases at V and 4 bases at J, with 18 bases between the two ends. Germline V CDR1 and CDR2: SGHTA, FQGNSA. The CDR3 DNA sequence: TGTGCCAGCAGCTTGGACAATCCCCCTCTTTCCTATGGCTACACCTTC. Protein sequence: CASSLDNPPLSYGYTF.

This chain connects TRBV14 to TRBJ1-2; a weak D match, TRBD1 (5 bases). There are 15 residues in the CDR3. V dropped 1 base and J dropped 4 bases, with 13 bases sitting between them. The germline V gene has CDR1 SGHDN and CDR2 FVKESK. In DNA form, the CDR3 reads TGTGCCAGCAGCCAAGCACTTGACAGCGTCTATGGCTACACCTTC. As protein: CASSQALDSVYGYTF.

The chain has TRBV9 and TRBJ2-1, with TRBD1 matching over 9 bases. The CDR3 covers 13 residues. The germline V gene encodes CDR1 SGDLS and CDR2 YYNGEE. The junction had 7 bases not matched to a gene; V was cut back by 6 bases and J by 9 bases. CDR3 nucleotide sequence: TGTGCCAGCACCCGGACAGGGGTAGGTGAGCAGTTCTTC. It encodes CASTRTGVGEQFF.

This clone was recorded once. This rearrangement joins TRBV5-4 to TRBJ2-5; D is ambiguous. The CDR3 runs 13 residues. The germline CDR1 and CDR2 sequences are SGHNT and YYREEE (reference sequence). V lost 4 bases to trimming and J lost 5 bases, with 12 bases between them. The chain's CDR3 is CASSLAAEETQYF. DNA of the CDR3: TGTGCCAGCAGCCTGGCTGCGGAGGAGACCCAGTACTTC.

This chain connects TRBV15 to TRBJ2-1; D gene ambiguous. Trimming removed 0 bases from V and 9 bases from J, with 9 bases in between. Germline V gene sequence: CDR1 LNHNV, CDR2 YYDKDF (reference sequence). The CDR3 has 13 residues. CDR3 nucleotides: TGTGCCACCAGCAGAGATCGTGAGAGTGAGCAGTTCTTC. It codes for CATSRDRESEQFF.

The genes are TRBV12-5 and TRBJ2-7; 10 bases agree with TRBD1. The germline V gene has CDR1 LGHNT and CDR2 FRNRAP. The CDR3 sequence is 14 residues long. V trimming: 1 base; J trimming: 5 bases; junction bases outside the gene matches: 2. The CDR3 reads CASGLEGTGDEQYF. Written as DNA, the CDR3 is TGTGCTAGTGGTTTGGAGGGGACAGGGGACGAGCAGTACTTC.

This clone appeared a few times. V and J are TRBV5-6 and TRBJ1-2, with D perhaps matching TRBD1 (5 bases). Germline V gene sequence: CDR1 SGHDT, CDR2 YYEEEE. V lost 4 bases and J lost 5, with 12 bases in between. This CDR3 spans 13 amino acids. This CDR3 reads CASSRTTLYGYTF. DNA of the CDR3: TGTGCCAGCAGCCGGACAACTCTTTATGGCTACACCTTC.

In nucleotides, the CDR3 is TGTGCCAGCAGCTTTGTCTCGGGACACAATAATTCACCCCTCCACTTT. This codes for CASSFVSGHNNSPLHF. The genes are TRBV5-6 and TRBJ1-6, with D tentatively TRBD1 (6 bases). V shed 2 bases and J shed 5 bases, with 14 bases lying between them. Germline V CDR1 and CDR2: SGHDT, YYEEEE. The CDR3 is 16 residues long.

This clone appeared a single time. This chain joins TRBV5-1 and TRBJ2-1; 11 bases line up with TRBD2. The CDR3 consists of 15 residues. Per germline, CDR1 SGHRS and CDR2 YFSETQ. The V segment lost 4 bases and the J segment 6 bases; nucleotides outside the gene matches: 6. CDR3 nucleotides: TGCGCCAGCAGCCTGTTTAGCGGGGGGGCCAATGAGCAGTTCTTC. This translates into CASSLFSGGANEQFF. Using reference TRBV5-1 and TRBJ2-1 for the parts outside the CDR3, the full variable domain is KAGVTQTPRYLIKTRGQQVTLSCSPISGHRSVSWYQQTPGQGLQFLFEYFSETQRNKGNFPGRFSGRQFSNSRSEMNVSTLELGDSALYLCASSLFSGGANEQFFGPGTRLTVL.

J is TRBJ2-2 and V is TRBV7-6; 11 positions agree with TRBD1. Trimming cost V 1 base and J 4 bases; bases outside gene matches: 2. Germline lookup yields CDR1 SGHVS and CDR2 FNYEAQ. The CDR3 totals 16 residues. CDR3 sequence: CASSLGGTGGTGELFF. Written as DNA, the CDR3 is TGTGCCAGCAGCTTAGGAGGGACAGGGGGCACCGGGGAGCTGTTTTTT.

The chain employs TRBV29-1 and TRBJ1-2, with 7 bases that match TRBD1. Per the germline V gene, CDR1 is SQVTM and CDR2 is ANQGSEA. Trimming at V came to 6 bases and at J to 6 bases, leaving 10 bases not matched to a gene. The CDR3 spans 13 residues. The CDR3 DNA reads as TGCAGCGTCGATCGACAGGGTCTGGATGGCTACACCTTC. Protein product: CSVDRQGLDGYTF.

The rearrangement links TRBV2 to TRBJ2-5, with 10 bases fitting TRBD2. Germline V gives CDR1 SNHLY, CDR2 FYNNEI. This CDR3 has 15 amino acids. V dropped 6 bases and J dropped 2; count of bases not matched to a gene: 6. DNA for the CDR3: TGTGCCAGCAGGGACCTAGCGGGGGCACAAGAGACCCAGTACTTC. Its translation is CASRDLAGAQETQYF.

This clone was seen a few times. CDR3 region: CASSGERVNTEAFF. The CDR3 DNA reads TGTGCCAGTAGTGGGGAGAGGGTGAACACTGAAGCTTTCTTT. The rearrangement links TRBV19 to TRBJ1-1, with no clear D. Germline CDR1 and CDR2: LNHDA and SQIVND (reference sequence). The length of the CDR3 is 14 residues. V lost 5 bases and J 0 bases, leaving 10 bases between the germline ends.

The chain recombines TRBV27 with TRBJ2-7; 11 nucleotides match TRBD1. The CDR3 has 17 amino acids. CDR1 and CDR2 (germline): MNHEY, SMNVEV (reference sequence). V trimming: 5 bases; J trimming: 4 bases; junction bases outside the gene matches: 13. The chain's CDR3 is CASSPSGGDRGSYEQYF. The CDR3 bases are TGTGCCAGCAGTCCCTCGGGGGGGGACAGGGGGAGTTACGAGCAGTACTTC.

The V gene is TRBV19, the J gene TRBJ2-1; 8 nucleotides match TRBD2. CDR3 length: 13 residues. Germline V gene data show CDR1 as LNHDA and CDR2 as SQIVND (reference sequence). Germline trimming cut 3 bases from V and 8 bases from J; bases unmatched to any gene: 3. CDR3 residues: CASSIPGGHEQFF. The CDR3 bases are TGTGCCAGTAGTATCCCGGGGGGGCATGAGCAGTTCTTC.

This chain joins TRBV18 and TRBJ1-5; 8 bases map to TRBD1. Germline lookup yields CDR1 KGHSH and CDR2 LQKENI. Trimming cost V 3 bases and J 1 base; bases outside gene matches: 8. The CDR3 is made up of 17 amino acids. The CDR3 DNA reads TGTGCCAGCTCACCGCCAGGCCGACAGGGGAGCAATCAGCCCCAGCATTTT. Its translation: CASSPPGRQGSNQPQHF.

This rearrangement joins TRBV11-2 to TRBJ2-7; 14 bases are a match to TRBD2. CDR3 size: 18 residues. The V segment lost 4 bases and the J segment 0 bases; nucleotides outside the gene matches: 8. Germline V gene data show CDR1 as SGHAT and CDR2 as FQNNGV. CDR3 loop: CASSSGLAGDPISYEQYF. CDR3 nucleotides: TGTGCCAGCAGCTCGGGACTAGCGGGGGATCCGATCTCCTACGAGCAGTACTTC.

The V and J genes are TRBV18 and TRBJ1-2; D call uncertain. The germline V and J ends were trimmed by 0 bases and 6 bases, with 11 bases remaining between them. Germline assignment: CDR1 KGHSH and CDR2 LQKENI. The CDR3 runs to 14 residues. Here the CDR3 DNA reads TGTGCCAGCTCACCACCGTTTCTGCGGGATGGCTACACCTTC. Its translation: CASSPPFLRDGYTF. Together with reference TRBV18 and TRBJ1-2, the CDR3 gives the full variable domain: NAGVMQNPRHLVRRRGQEARLRCSPMKGHSHVYWYRQLPEEGLKFMVYLQKENIIDESGMPKERFSAEFPKEGPSILRIQQVVRGDSAAYFCASSPPFLRDGYTFGSGTRLTVV.